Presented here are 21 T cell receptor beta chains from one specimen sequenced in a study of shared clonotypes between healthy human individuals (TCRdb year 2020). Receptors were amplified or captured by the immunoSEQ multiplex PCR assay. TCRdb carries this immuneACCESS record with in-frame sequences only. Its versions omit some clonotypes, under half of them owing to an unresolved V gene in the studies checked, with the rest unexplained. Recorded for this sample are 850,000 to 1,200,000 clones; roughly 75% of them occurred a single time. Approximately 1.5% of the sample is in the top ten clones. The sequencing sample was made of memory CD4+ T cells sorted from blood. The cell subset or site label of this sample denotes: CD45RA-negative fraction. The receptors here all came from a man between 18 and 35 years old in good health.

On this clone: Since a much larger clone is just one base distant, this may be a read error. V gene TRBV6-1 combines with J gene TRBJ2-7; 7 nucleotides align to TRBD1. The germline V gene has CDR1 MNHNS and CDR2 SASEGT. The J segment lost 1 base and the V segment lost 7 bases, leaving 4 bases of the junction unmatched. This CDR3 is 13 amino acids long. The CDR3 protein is CASTPGQSYEQYF. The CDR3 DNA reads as TGTGCCAGCACTCCGGGACAGTCCTACGAGCAGTACTTC.

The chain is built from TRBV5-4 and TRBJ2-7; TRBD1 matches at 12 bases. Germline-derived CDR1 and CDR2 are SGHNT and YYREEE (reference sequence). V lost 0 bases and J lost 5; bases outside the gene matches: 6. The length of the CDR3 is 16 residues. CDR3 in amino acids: CASSLGGGQGANEQYF. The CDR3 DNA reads TGTGCCAGCAGCTTGGGAGGGGGACAGGGGGCAAACGAGCAGTACTTC. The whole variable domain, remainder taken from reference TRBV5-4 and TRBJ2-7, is ETGVTQSPTHLIKTRGQQVTLRCSSQSGHNTVSWYQQALGQGPQFIFQYYREEENGRGNFPPRFSGLQFPNYSSELNVNALELDDSALYLCASSLGGGQGANEQYFGPGTRLTVT.

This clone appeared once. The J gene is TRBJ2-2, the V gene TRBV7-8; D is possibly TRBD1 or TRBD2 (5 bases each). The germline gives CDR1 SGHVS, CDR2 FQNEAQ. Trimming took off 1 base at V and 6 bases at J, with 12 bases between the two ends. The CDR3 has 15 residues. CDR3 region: CASSLDLRGSGELFF. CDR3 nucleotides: TGTGCCAGCAGCTTAGATTTGAGGGGTTCCGGGGAGCTGTTTTTT.

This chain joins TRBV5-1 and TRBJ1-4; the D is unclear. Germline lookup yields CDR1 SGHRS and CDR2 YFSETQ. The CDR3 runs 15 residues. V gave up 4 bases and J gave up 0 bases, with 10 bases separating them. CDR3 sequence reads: CASSLDPSTNEKLFF. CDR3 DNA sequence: TGCGCCAGCAGCCTCGACCCTTCAACTAATGAAAAACTGTTTTTT.

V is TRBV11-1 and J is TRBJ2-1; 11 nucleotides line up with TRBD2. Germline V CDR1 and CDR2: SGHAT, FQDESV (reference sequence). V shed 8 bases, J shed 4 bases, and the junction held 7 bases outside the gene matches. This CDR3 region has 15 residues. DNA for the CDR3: TGTGCCAGCGGCCCAAGACTAGCGGGGTACAATGAGCAGTTCTTC. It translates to CASGPRLAGYNEQFF.

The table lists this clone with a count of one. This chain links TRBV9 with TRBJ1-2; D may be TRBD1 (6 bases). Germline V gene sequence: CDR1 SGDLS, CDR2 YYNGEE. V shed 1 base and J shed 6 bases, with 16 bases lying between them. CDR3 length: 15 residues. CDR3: CASSVRGFGRDGYTF. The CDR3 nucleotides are TGTGCCAGCAGCGTAAGGGGGTTTGGAAGGGATGGCTACACCTTC.

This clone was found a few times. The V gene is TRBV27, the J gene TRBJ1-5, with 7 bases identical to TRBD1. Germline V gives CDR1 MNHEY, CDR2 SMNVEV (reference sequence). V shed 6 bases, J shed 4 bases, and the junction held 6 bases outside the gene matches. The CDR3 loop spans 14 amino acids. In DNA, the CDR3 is TGTGCCAGCAGACCGACAGGGAGGAATCAGCCCCAGCATTTT. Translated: CASRPTGRNQPQHF.

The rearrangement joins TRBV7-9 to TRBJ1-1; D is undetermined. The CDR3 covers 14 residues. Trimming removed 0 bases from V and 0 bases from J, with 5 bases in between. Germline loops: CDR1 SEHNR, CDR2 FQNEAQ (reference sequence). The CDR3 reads CASSLAPLNTEAFF. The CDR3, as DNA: TGTGCCAGCAGCTTAGCGCCTCTGAACACTGAAGCTTTCTTT.

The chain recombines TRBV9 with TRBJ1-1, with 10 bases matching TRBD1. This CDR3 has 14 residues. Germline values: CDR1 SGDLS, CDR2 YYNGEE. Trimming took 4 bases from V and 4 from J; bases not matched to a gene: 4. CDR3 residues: CASSLRQGATEAFF. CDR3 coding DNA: TGTGCCAGCAGCTTACGACAGGGGGCCACTGAAGCTTTCTTT.

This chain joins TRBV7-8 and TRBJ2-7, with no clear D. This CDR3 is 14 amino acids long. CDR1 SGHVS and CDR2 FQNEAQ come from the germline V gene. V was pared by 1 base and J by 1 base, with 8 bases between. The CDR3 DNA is TGTGCCAGCAGCTTAGGAACTCAGTCCTACGAGCAGTACTTC. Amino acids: CASSLGTQSYEQYF.

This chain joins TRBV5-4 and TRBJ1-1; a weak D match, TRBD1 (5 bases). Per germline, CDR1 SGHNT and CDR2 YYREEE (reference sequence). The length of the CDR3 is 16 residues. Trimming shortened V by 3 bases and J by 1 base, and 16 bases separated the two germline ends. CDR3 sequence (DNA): TGTGCCAGCAGCTCGCCCGGGACTACCCCGAACACTGAAGCTTTCTTT. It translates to CASSSPGTTPNTEAFF.

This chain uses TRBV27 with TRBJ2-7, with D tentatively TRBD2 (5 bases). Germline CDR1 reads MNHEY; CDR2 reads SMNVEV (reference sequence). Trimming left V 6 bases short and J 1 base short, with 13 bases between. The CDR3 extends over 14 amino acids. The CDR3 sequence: CASRSSYQSYEQYF. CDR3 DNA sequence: TGTGCCAGCAGATCTAGCTACCAATCCTACGAGCAGTACTTC.

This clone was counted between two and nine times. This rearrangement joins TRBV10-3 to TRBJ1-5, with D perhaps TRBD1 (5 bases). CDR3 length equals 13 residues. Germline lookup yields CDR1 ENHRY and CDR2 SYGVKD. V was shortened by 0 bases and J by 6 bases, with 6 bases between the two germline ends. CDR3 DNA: TGTGCCATCAGTGAGTCGGGGCTTCAGCCCCAGCATTTT. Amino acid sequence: CAISESGLQPQHF.

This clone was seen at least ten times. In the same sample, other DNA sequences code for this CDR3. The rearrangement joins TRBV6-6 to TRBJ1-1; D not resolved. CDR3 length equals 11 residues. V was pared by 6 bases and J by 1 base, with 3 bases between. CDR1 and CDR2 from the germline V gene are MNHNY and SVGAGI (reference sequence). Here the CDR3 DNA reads TGTGCCAGCAGGGAGAACACTGAAGCTTTCTTT. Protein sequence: CASRENTEAFF.

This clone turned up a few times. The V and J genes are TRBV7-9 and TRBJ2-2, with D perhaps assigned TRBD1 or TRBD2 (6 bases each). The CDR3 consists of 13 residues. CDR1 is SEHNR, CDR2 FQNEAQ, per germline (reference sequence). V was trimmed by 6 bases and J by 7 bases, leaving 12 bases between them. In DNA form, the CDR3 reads TGTGCCAGCAGTAACGGGGGCATCGGGGAGCTGTTTTTT. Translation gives CASSNGGIGELFF.

CDR3 DNA: TGTGCCAGCAGTAATGCGGGACGCCTTTCCTACGAGCAGTACTTC. It encodes CASSNAGRLSYEQYF. J is TRBJ2-7 and V is TRBV28; D is perhaps TRBD2 (6 bases). Germline assignment: CDR1 MDHEN and CDR2 SYDVKM. This CDR3 comprises 15 residues. V was cut by 5 bases and J by 1 base, with 15 bases left in between. Using reference TRBV28 and TRBJ2-7 for the parts outside the CDR3, the full variable domain is DVKVTQSSRYLVKRTGEKVFLECVQDMDHENMFWYRQDPGLGLRLIYFSYDVKMKEKGDIPEGYSVSREKKERFSLILESASTNQTSMYLCASSNAGRLSYEQYFGPGTRLTVT.

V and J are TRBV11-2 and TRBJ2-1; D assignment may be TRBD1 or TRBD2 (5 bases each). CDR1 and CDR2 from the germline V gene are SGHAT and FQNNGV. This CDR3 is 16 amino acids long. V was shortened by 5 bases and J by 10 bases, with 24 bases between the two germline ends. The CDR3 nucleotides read TGTGCCAGCAGCGAAACAGGATACGGGACCTGGTGGGAGCAGTTCTTC. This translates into CASSETGYGTWWEQFF.

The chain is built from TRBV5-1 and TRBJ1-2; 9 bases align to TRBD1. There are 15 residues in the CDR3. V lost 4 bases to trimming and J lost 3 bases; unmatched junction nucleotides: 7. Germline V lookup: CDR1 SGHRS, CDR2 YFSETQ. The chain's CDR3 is CASSTSGTGYYGYTF. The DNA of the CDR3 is TGCGCCAGCAGCACATCCGGGACAGGGTACTATGGCTACACCTTC.

CDR3 nucleotide sequence: TGTGCCATCAGTGACCCCCCCACTGAAGCTTTCTTT. Translating gives CAISDPPTEAFF. The V call is TRBV10-3, the J call TRBJ1-1; D not certain. The germline V and J ends were trimmed by 3 bases and 4 bases, with 6 bases remaining between them. The CDR3 runs to 12 residues. In germline, CDR1 is ENHRY, CDR2 SYGVKD.

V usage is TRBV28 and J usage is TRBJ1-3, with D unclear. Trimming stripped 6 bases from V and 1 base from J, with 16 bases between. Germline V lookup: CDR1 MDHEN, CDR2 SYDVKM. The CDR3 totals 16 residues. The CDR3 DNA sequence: TGTGCCAGCAGCCCCCCGTGGGCAGCTTCTGGAAACACCATATATTTT. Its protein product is CASSPPWAASGNTIYF.

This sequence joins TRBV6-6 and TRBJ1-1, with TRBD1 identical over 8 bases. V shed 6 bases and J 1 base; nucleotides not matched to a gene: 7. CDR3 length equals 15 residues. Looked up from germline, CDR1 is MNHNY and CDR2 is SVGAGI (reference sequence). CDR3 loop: CASSGPGTGNTEAFF. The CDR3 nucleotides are TGTGCCAGCAGCGGTCCCGGGACAGGGAACACTGAAGCTTTCTTT.